Below are 30 T cell receptor beta chains sequenced from a single sample in a study of CD8+CD57+ T cells in acquired aplastic anemia. TCR beta VDJ and CDR3 profiling used genomic DNA as template. TCRdb itself ran the reads through MiXCR, one entry per CDR3 protein. The repertoire holds some 210,000 distinct CDR3 sequences, with 60% to 65% as singletons. Sequenced sample: sorted CD4+, CD8+, or CD8+CD57+ T cells (not recorded which) from PBMCs. The source is a human donor in good health.

This chain uses TRBV19 with TRBJ2-5; 8 nucleotides line up with TRBD1. The CDR3 runs to 14 residues. V was pared by 10 bases and J by 4 bases, with 11 bases of the junction left unmatched. CDR1 is LNHDA and CDR2 is SQIVND in the germline V gene (reference sequence). CDR3 nucleotides: TGTGCCACCCAAAGGGCAGGGGGCGTAGAGACCCAGTACTTC. This gives the protein CATQRAGGVETQYF.

J is TRBJ2-7 and V is TRBV2; 7 positions match TRBD1. The CDR3 spans 15 residues. Germline trimming cut 4 bases from V and 4 bases from J; bases unmatched to any gene: 10. The germline V gene encodes CDR1 SNHLY and CDR2 FYNNEI. The CDR3 DNA follows: TGTGCCAGCAGTGTCTTCACAGGGGATAAGTACGAGCAGTACTTC. Amino acids: CASSVFTGDKYEQYF.

V usage is TRBV15 and J usage is TRBJ2-2; no clear D gene. The V and J ends lost 0 bases and 0 bases respectively, with 14 bases between them. CDR3 length: 18 amino acids. Germline assignment: CDR1 LNHNV and CDR2 YYDKDF (reference sequence). The CDR3 region is CATSRDGEVGPNTGELFF. For the CDR3, the DNA is TGTGCCACCAGCAGAGATGGGGAAGTTGGCCCGAACACCGGGGAGCTGTTTTTT.

V is TRBV20-1 and J is TRBJ2-3; D remains unclear. This CDR3 comprises 10 residues. The germline gives CDR1 DFQATT, CDR2 SNEGSKA (reference sequence). V lost 6 bases and J 3 bases, leaving 4 bases between the germline ends. In DNA, the CDR3 is TGCAGTGCCGCGACAGATACGCAGTATTTT. Encoded protein: CSAATDTQYF.

This clonotype was observed at least ten times. The chain combines TRBV11-1 with TRBJ2-5, with D perhaps TRBD1 or TRBD2 (5 bases each). Germline assignment: CDR1 SGHAT and CDR2 FQDESV (reference sequence). With 3 bases removed from V and 5 bases from J, the gap between germline ends came to 16 bases. The CDR3 runs 15 residues. Here the CDR3 DNA reads TGTGCCAGCAGCTTGGTGGGGGTCATGTGGGAGACCCAGTACTTC. This translates into CASSLVGVMWETQYF.

This clonotype was picked up many times. The chain couples TRBV19 to TRBJ2-4; possibly TRBD1 for D (6 bases). The CDR3 is 15 residues long. V lost 2 bases, J lost 0 bases, and 8 bases lay in between. CDR1 is LNHDA and CDR2 is SQIVND in the germline V gene (reference sequence). In DNA form, the CDR3 reads TGTGCCAGTAGTATATGGACAGAAGCCAAAAACATTCAGTACTTC. Residues: CASSIWTEAKNIQYF.

This clonotype occurred a few times. The rearrangement joins TRBV7-8 to TRBJ2-7; D possibly uses TRBD1 or TRBD2 (5 bases each). Germline lookup yields CDR1 SGHVS and CDR2 FQNEAQ. CDR3 length: 14 residues. V lost 1 base to trimming and J lost 7 bases, with 14 bases between them. The CDR3 protein is CASSLGPGTVEQYF. CDR3 sequence (DNA): TGTGCCAGCAGCTTAGGCCCGGGGACGGTAGAGCAGTACTTC.

The chain joins TRBV24-1 to TRBJ1-3, with a weak D call TRBD1 (5 bases). The CDR3 is made up of 13 amino acids. Germline values: CDR1 KGHDR, CDR2 SFDVKD. V lost 6 bases, J lost 2 bases, and 7 bases lay in between. Written as DNA, the CDR3 is TGTGCCACCAGTCTGGGGCCTGGAAACACCATATATTTT. This gives the protein CATSLGPGNTIYF.

The chain couples TRBV13 to TRBJ2-1; possibly TRBD1 for D (7 bases). Deletions cut 4 bases from V and 3 bases from J, with 16 bases between. The CDR3 covers 16 residues. Germline CDR1 is PRHDT and CDR2 is FYEKMQ (reference sequence). The CDR3 DNA reads TGTGCCAGCAGCTCCCAGCGACAGGGAGGCTACAATGAGCAGTTCTTC. As protein: CASSSQRQGGYNEQFF.

In its sample, this clonotype was seen a few times. This chain links TRBV20-1 with TRBJ2-1, with 11 nucleotides matching TRBD2. Germline V gives CDR1 DFQATT, CDR2 SNEGSKA (reference sequence). V lost 1 base and J lost 0; bases outside the gene matches: 5. This CDR3 has 17 residues. Written as DNA, the CDR3 is TGCAGTGCTAGAGGAGGTAGCGGGGGGGGCTCCTACAATGAGCAGTTCTTC. It codes for CSARGGSGGGSYNEQFF.

This clonotype was seen more than once but under ten times. Compared with germline, one end of the junction differs, possibly owing to a read error. This chain uses TRBV10-1 with TRBJ2-7; D perhaps matches TRBD1 (6 bases). Germline V gene sequence: CDR1 WNHNN, CDR2 SYGVQD (reference sequence). The CDR3 extends over 16 amino acids. CDR3 DNA sequence: TGTGCCAGCAGTGAGTGGGCAGGGACATGGATCAACGAGCAGTACTTC. Translated, it gives CASSEWAGTWINEQYF.

This clonotype was observed a few times. The gene calls are TRBV25-1 and TRBJ2-1, with D possibly TRBD2 on 6 matching bases. Germline assignment: CDR1 MGHDK and CDR2 SYGVNS. V was clipped by 7 bases and J by 0 bases, with 7 bases between them. The CDR3 totals 13 residues. In DNA, the CDR3 is TGTGCCAGCACCGGGAGCTCCTACAATGAGCAGTTCTTC. It specifies CASTGSSYNEQFF. The variable domain in full, with the rest retrieved from reference TRBV25-1 and TRBJ2-1, is EADIYQTPRYLVIGTGKKITLECSQTMGHDKMYWYQQDPGMELHLIHYSYGVNSTEKGDLSSESTVSRIRTEHFPLTLESARPSHTSQYLCASTGSSYNEQFFGPGTRLTVL.

The table lists this clonotype with many counts. The rearrangement links TRBV11-3 to TRBJ2-1, with TRBD1 as a possible D gene (5 bases). The germline gives CDR1 SGHNT, CDR2 YENEEA. The CDR3 spans 15 residues. Trimming removed 4 bases at V and 1 base at J, with 11 bases between. CDR3 residues: CASSSENRSYNEQFF. In nucleotides, the CDR3 is TGTGCCAGCAGCTCAGAAAACAGGTCCTACAATGAGCAGTTCTTC.

The V gene is TRBV19, the J gene TRBJ1-1; D not certain. The CDR3 runs 16 residues. CDR1 is LNHDA, CDR2 SQIVND, per germline (reference sequence). Trimming shortened V by 1 base and J by 0 bases, and 12 bases separated the two germline ends. CDR3 nucleotides: TGTGCCAGTAGTATAGCTCTAGGGTTCCTGAACACTGAAGCTTTCTTT. It specifies CASSIALGFLNTEAFF.

The chain carries TRBV19 and TRBJ2-3; 13 positions match TRBD2. The trim removed 3 bases at V and 5 bases at J, leaving 5 bases unmatched. Germline CDR1 reads LNHDA; CDR2 reads SQIVND (reference sequence). CDR3 length: 16 residues. CDR3 in amino acids: CASSITSGRAQDTQYF. For the CDR3, the DNA is TGTGCCAGTAGTATTACTAGCGGGAGGGCCCAAGATACGCAGTATTTT.

At least ten counts were recorded for this clonotype. The V gene is TRBV7-9, the J gene TRBJ2-3; D is possibly TRBD2 (6 bases). Trimming left V 1 base short and J 5 bases short, with 28 bases between. CDR1 is SEHNR, CDR2 FQNEAQ, per germline (reference sequence). This CDR3 is built from 20 residues. The CDR3 DNA reads as TGTGCCAGCAGCTTAGGTGGGGTCGGAGGGACCCCCGGGAGTCGAGATACGCAGTATTTT. Protein sequence: CASSLGGVGGTPGSRDTQYF.

This clonotype was counted once. This rearrangement joins TRBV7-8 to TRBJ1-2, with D maybe TRBD1 (5 bases). Between the trimmed V and J ends, which lost 2 bases and 8 bases, there was a span of 9 bases. The CDR3 is made up of 12 amino acids. The V gene's germline CDR1 is SGHVS and CDR2 FQNEAQ. For the CDR3, the DNA is TGTGCCAGCAGCTTATATGACAGCGGCTACACCTTC. Amino acid sequence: CASSLYDSGYTF.

The chain carries TRBV7-8 and TRBJ2-3, with D possibly matching TRBD2 (5 bases). The CDR3 runs to 13 residues. Trimming shortened V by 5 bases and J by 4 bases, and 10 bases separated the two germline ends. From germline, CDR1 is SGHVS and CDR2 FQNEAQ. The CDR3: CASSARGSDTQYF. For the CDR3, the DNA is TGTGCCAGCAGCGCCCGGGGTTCAGATACGCAGTATTTT.

The V gene is TRBV7-2, the J gene TRBJ2-7; D tentatively reads TRBD1 or TRBD2 (5 bases each). The CDR3 is 16 residues long. Trimming removed 5 bases from V and 2 bases from J, with 19 bases in between. CDR1 and CDR2 from the germline V gene are SGHTA and FQGNSA. For the CDR3, the DNA is TGTGCCAGCAGCCTCCGGGGCCTCCGCCAGCCCTACGAGCAGTACTTC. This sequence encodes CASSLRGLRQPYEQYF.

The chain uses TRBV7-2 and TRBJ2-7; D is tentatively TRBD1 or TRBD2 (5 bases each). CDR1 and CDR2 (germline): SGHTA, FQGNSA. This CDR3 region has 16 residues. Trimming shortened V by 5 bases and J by 2 bases, and 19 bases separated the two germline ends. DNA for the CDR3: TGTGCCAGCAGCCCCCTGCCGGGACCGAGGACCTACGAGCAGTACTTC. This encodes CASSPLPGPRTYEQYF.

This chain links TRBV7-9 with TRBJ1-5, with D tentatively TRBD1 (6 bases). The CDR3 runs 13 residues. The ends were cut back, 7 bases at V and 5 bases at J, with 12 bases in the middle. Germline values: CDR1 SEHNR, CDR2 FQNEAQ (reference sequence). CDR3 protein: CASNVQGDQPQHF. CDR3 nucleotide sequence: TGTGCCAGCAACGTACAGGGAGATCAGCCCCAGCATTTT.

This clonotype was detected a few times. The CDR3 sequence is CAGKNSGGAGELFF. CDR3 sequence (DNA): TGCGCCGGAAAGAATTCAGGGGGGGCCGGGGAGCTGTTTTTT. The V and J genes are TRBV10-2 and TRBJ2-2; possibly TRBD1 or TRBD2 for D (7 bases each). The germline gives CDR1 WSHSY, CDR2 SAAADI. The CDR3 contains 14 residues. Trimming pared 11 bases from V and 6 bases from J, leaving 19 bases between.

The sample holds one count of this clonotype. The chain joins TRBV7-3 to TRBJ2-1; 10 bases agree with TRBD2. The CDR3 runs to 16 residues. CDR1 is SGHTA and CDR2 is FQGTGA in the germline V gene. The J segment lost 7 bases and the V segment lost 5 bases, leaving 11 bases of the junction unmatched. CDR3 amino acids: CASSRGSGGVQNEQFF. CDR3 bases: TGTGCCAGCAGCCGGGGCAGCGGGGGGGTGCAGAATGAGCAGTTCTTC.

CDR3 residues: CASTFGSGGDTDTQYF. The DNA of the CDR3 is TGTGCCAGCACCTTCGGCTCGGGCGGCGACACAGATACGCAGTATTTT. The V call is TRBV2, the J call TRBJ2-3; D call uncertain. Germline CDR1 SNHLY, CDR2 FYNNEI. The CDR3 is 16 residues long. Trimming shortened V by 7 bases and J by 2 bases, and 19 bases separated the two germline ends.

The chain is built from TRBV19 and TRBJ2-5; 9 nucleotides agree with TRBD2. There are 16 residues in the CDR3. The junction had 8 bases not matched to a gene; V was cut back by 1 base and J by 5 bases. Looked up from germline, CDR1 is LNHDA and CDR2 is SQIVND (reference sequence). The DNA for the CDR3 is TGTGCCAGTAGTATAGGAATAGCGGGAGATGGGGAGACCCAGTACTTC. As protein: CASSIGIAGDGETQYF.

This clonotype was found many times. The chain is built from TRBV29-1 and TRBJ2-1; tentatively, D is TRBD2 (7 bases). Between the trimmed V and J ends, which lost 1 base and 15 bases, there was a span of 13 bases. CDR1 and CDR2 (germline): SQVTM, ANQGSEA. This CDR3 has 11 residues. CDR3 region: CSVEGGREWFF. For the CDR3, the DNA is TGCAGCGTTGAAGGGGGGCGGGAGTGGTTCTTC.

The chain combines TRBV24-1 with TRBJ2-2; D gene unclear. Trimming removed 2 bases from V and 3 bases from J, with 6 bases in between. Germline loops: CDR1 KGHDR, CDR2 SFDVKD. The CDR3 is 14 residues long. CDR3 DNA: TGTGCCACCAGTGATTCTGTCCACACCGGGGAGCTGTTTTTT. It yields the protein CATSDSVHTGELFF.

Details on this clonotype: An end of the junction differs from the germline gene, which may be a read error. The rearrangement joins TRBV7-9 to TRBJ2-5; 10 nucleotides agree with TRBD1. This CDR3 spans 14 amino acids. Per germline, CDR1 SEHNR and CDR2 FQNEAQ (reference sequence). CDR3 region: CASSPRDRGETQYF. CDR3 bases: TGCGCCAGCAGCCCCCGGGACAGGGGAGAGACCCAGTACTTC.

This clonotype was seen ten or more times. The V gene is TRBV6-4, the J gene TRBJ2-3; 8 bases match TRBD2. With V trimmed by 0 bases and J by 4 bases, 3 bases remained unmatched. CDR1 is MRHNA and CDR2 is SNTAGT in the germline V gene. The CDR3 is made up of 15 amino acids. The CDR3 DNA is TGTGCCAGCAGTGACTCTGCGGGAGGCCCAGATACGCAGTATTTT. Its protein is CASSDSAGGPDTQYF.

The rearrangement links TRBV4-1 to TRBJ1-4; D is unclear. Germline V gives CDR1 MGHRA, CDR2 YSYEKL. This CDR3 spans 13 amino acids. Trimming pared 1 base from V and 7 bases from J, leaving 7 bases between. CDR3 DNA: TGCGCCAGCAGCCAAGCGCGAGGTGAAAAACTGTTTTTT. The encoded protein is CASSQARGEKLFF.